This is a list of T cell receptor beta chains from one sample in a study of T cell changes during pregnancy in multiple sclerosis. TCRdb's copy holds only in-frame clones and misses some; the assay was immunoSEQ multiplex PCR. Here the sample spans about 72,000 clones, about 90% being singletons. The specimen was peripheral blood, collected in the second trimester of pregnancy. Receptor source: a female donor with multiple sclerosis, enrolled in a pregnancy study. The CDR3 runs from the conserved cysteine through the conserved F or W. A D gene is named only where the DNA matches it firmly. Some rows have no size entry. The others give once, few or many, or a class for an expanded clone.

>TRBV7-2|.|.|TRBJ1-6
CASSLALGRLSSPLHF
TGTGCCAGCAGCTTAGCGCTCGGGAGGTTGAGTTCACCCCTCCACTTT
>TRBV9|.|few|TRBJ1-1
CASSVAMNTEAFF
TGTGCCAGCAGCGTAGCTATGAACACTGAAGCTTTCTTT
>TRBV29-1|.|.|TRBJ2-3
CSVEGPDTQYF
TGCAGCGTTGAGGGGCCAGATACGCAGTATTTT
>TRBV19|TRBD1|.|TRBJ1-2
CASSTKTGVYGYTF
TGTGCCAGTAGTACTAAGACAGGGGTATATGGCTACACCTTC
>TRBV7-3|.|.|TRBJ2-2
CASSLYAVPLGELFF
TGTGCCAGCAGCTTATATGCAGTCCCCCTCGGGGAGCTGTTTTTT
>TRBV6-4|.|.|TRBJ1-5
CASSETGGGQPQHF
TGTGCCAGCAGTGAGACCGGGGGAGGTCAGCCCCAGCATTTT
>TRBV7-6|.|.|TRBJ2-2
CASSSRVGNTGELFF
TGTGCCAGCAGCTCGAGGGTAGGGAACACCGGGGAGCTGTTTTTT
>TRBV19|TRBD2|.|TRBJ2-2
CASRNRGGAIGELFF
TGTGCCAGTAGAAACCGGGGGGGCGCCATTGGGGAGCTGTTTTTT
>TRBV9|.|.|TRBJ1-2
CASSGGDGYGYTF
TGTGCCAGCAGTGGAGGGGACGGGTATGGCTACACCTTC
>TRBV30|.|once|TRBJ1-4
CAWSQGALALFF
TGTGCCTGGAGTCAAGGGGCCTTGGCTCTGTTTTTT
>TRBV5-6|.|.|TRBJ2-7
CASSFWTVPYEQYF
TGTGCCAGCAGCTTCTGGACAGTACCCTACGAGCAGTACTTC
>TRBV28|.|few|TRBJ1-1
CASSFPFNTEAFF
TGTGCCAGCAGTTTCCCATTCAACACTGAAGCTTTCTTT